The clone carrying this TCR beta chain showed up just a few times. This entry comes from a study of blood T cell repertoires in COVID-19. The CDR3 loop spans 15 amino acids. V lost 4 bases and J 3 bases, leaving 12 bases between the germline ends. From germline, CDR1 is LGHDT and CDR2 YNNKEL (reference sequence). Assay: immunoSEQ multiplex PCR; the TCRdb copy retains only in-frame clones and omits some. The sample holds hundreds of thousands of clones, around 90% seen once. Material for sequencing was PBMCs or T cells enriched from blood (not recorded which). This clonotype originated in a man aged 55 to 70 who had recovered from COVID-19. The chain combines TRBV3-1 (or the pseudogene TRBV3-2) with TRBJ2-2, with D possibly being TRBD1 (6 bases). This CDR3 is CASSPRDTYTGELFF. The CDR3 DNA is TGTGCCAGCAGCCCCCGGGACACCTACACCGGGGAGCTGTTTTTT.